The clone carrying this T cell receptor beta chain was detected once. The conserved phenylalanine or tryptophan is not found at the CDR3 terminus, so this likely reflects a read error. Out of unsorted whole blood came the blood RNA, and germline DNA was extracted as well. The sample originates from a study of tumor-infiltrating lymphocytes in primary liver carcinoma. A primer matching the constant region was used to make TCR beta cDNA from approximately 500 ng of total RNA. Each TCR beta library was derived from three nested multiplex PCR rounds that employed slightly modified ARM-PCR. MiXCR was run by TCRdb on the multiplex PCR reads, yielding one entry per CDR3 protein. This table holds fewer than 400,000 distinct CDR3 sequences, about three fifths found once. This TCR was recovered from a woman in her twenties or thirties with primary liver carcinoma and hepatitis B virus infection. The sequenced material came from peripheral blood.

Here the CDR3 DNA reads TGTTCCAGCAGCTTCACGGAGTACGAGCAGTACCTC. It codes for CSSSFTEYEQYL. V and J are TRBV11-2 and TRBJ2-7, with D uncertain. The CDR3 extends over 12 amino acids. Germline lookup yields CDR1 SGHAT and CDR2 FQNNGV.